The clone carrying this T cell receptor beta chain was counted only a few times. This sample is drawn from a study of T cells in Graves' hyperthyroidism and ophthalmopathy. Researchers amplified the TCR beta CDR3 regions from RNA transcripts. HTBI primers were employed in a first-round RT-PCR of the TCR CDR3. TCRdb itself ran the multiplex PCR reads through MiXCR, one entry per CDR3 protein. This table has approximately 400,000 distinct CDR3 sequences, about 14% appearing once. Sequencing input: blood. The clonotype was recovered from a woman aged 30 to 39 with Graves' ophthalmopathy.

CDR3 nucleotide sequence: TGTGCCAGCAGCCAAAGACAGGGCAGAAATGAAAAACTGTTTTTT. This gives the protein CASSQRQGRNEKLFF. The chain employs TRBV7-8 and TRBJ1-4, with 7 bases matching TRBD1. The V gene end was trimmed by 5 bases and the J gene end by 5 bases; junction bases not matched to a gene: 8. Per the germline V gene, CDR1 is SGHVS and CDR2 is FQNEAQ. There are 15 residues in the CDR3.